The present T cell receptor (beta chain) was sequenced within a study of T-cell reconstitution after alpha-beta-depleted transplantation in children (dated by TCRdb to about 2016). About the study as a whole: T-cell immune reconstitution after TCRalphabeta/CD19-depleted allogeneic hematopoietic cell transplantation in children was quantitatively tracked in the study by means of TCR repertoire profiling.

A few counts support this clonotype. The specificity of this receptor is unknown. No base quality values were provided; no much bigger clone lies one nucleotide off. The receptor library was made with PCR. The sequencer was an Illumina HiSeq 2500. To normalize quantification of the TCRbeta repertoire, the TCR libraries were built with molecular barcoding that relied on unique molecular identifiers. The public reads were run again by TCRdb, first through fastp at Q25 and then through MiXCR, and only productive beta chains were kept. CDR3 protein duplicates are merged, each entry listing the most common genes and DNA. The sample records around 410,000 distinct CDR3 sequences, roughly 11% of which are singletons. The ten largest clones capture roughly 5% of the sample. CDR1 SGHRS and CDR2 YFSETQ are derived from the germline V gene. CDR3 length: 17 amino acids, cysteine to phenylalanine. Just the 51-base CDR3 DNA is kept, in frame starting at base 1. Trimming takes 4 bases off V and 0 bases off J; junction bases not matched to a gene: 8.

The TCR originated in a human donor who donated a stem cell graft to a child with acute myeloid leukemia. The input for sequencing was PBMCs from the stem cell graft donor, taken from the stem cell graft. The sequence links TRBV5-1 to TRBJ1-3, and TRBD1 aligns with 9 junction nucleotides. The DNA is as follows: TGCGCCAGCAGCGGCGGGACAGGGTCGCTCTCTGGAAACACCATATATTTT. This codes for CASSGGTGSLSGNTIYF.